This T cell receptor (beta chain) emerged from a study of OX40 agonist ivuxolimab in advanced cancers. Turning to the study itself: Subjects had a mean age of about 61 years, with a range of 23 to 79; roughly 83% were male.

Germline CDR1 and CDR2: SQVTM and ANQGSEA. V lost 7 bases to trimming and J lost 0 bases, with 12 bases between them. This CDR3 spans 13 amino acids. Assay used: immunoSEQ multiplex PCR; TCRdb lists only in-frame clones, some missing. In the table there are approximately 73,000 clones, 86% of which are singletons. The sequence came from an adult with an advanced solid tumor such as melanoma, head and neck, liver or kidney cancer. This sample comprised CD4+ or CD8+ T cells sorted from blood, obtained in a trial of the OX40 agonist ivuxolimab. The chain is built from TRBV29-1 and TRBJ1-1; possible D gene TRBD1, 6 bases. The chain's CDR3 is CSAVDSLNTEAFF. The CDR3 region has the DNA TGCAGCGCCGTGGACAGCCTGAACACTGAAGCTTTCTTT.